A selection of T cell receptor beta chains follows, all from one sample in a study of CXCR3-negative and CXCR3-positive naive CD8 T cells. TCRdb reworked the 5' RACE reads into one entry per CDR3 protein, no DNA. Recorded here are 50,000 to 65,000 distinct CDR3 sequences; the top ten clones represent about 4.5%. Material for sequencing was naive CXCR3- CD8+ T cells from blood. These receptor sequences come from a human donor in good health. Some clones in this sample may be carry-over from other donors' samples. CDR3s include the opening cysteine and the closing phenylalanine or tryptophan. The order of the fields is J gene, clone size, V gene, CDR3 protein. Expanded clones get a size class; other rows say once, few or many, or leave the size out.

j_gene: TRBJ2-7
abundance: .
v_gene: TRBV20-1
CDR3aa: CSARDQVEGSLDYEQYF

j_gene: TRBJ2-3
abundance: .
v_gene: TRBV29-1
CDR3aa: CSVEGWGPSTDTQYF

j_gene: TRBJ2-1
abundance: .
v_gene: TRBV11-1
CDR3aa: CASSHDYEQFF

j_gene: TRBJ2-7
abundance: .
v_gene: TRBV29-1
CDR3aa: CSVVPGNHYEQYF

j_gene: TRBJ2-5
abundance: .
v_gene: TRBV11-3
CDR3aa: CASSSTQETQYF

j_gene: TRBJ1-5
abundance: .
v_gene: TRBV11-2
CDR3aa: CASSLDGTGYQPQHF

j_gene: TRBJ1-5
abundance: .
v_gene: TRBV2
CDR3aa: CASSPLPANNQPQHF

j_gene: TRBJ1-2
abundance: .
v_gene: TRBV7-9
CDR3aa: CASSSGQGLDYGYTF

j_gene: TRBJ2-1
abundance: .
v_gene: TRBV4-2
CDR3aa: CASSQELEGASSYNEQFF

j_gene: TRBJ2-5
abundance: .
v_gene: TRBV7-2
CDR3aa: CASSFHLGGETQYF

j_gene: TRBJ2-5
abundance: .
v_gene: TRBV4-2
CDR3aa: CASSQEGRSGGQETQYF

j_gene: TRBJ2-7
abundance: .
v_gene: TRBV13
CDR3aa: CASSADRASSYEQYF

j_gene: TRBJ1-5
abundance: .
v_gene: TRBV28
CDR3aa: CASSPGQGLSQPQHF

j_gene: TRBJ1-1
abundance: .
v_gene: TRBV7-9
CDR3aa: CASTFVGAGEAFF

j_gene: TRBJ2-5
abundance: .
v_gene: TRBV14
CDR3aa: CASSRMGGVADPPVETQYF

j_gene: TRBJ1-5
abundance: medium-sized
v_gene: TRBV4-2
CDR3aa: CASSQEHEAYQPQHF

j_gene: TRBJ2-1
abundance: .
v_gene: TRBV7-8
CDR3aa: CASSQGGLANEQFF

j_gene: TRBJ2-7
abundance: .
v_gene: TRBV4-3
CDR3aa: CASSQDRGQKPSYEQYF

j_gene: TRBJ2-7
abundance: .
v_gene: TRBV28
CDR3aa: CASSLNPGQGDEQYF

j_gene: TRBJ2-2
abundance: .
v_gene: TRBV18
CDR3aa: CASQPLDSYTGELFF

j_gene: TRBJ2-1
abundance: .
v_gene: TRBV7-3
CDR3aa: CASSSLGAENEQFF

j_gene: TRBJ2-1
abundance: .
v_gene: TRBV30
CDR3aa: CAWSVGVSSYNEQFF

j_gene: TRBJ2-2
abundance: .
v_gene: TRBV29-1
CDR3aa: CSSRDRAGTGELFF

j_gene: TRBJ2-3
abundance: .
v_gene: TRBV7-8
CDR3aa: CASSSDPTDTQYF

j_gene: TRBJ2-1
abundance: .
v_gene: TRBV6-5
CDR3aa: CASSQMAGGSYNEQFF

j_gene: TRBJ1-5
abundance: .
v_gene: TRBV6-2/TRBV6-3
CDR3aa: CASSVYGYNQPQHF

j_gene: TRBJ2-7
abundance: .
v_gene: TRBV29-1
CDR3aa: CSVTAPTRSYEQYF

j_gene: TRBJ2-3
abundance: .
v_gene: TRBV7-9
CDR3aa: CASSFYLYTQYF

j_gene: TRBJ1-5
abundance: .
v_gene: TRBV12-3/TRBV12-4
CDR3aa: CASSFGDGSNQPQHF